This T cell receptor beta chain was profiled in a study of Tregs in tolerant kidney transplant recipients. General study points: Activated donor B cell expansion appeared to reveal the most relevant donor-specific TCRbeta repertoire. Some patients' samples used different primers over time, so nucleotide sequences weren't comparable.

The CDR3 covers 13 residues. The germline V gene has CDR1 SEHNR and CDR2 FQNEAQ (reference sequence). The ends were cut back, 3 bases at V and 4 bases at J, with 10 bases in the middle. A remark on this clone: The antigen is undetermined.

The repertoire was sequenced with immunoSEQ multiplex PCR; TCRdb's copy has only in-frame clones and lacks some. The sample includes about 50,000 clones, approximately 89% seen only once; the top ten take 15% to 19%. The nonmyeloablative bone marrow transplants came from related graft donors, with transient mixed chimerism. Thawed PBMCs were FACS-sorted into unstimulated CD4+CD25+CD127- regulatory T cells, CD4+CD25- non-regulatory cells, CD4 and CD8 cells. The gene calls are TRBV7-9 and TRBJ2-7; D is ambiguous. This sample comprised CD8+ T cells from blood (PBMCs), obtained 12 months after the transplant. The source is a human patient who received a combined kidney and bone marrow transplant. T cells may partly derive from the graft donor. The CDR3 sequence: CASSFGSRYEQYF. The CDR3 nucleotides read TGTGCCAGCAGCTTCGGCTCTAGATACGAGCAGTACTTC.